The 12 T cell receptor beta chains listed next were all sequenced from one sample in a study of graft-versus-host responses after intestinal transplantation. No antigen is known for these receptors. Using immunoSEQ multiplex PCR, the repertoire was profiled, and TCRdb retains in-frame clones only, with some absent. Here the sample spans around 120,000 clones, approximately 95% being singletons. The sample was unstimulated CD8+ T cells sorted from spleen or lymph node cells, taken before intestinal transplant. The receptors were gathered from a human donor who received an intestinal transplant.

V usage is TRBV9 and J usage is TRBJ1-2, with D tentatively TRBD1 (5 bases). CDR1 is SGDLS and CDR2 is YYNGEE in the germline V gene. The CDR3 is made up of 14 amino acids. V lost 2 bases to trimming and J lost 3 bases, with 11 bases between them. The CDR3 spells CASSVGGYDYGYTF. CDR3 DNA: TGTGCCAGCAGCGTGGGGGGGTATGACTATGGCTACACCTTC.

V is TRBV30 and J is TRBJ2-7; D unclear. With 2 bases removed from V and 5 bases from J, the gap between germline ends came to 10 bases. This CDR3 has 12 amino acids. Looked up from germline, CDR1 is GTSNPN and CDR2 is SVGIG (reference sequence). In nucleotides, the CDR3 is TGTGCCTGGAGTCAAGCTTTAGACGAGCAGTACTTC. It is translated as CAWSQALDEQYF.

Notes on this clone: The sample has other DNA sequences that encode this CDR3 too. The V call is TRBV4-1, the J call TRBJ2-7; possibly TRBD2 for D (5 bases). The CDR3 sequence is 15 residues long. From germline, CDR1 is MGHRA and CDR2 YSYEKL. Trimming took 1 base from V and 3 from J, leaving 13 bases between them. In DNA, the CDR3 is TGCGCCAGCAGCCAAGTCTCGGGATCCGGCTACGAGCAGTACTTC. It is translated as CASSQVSGSGYEQYF.

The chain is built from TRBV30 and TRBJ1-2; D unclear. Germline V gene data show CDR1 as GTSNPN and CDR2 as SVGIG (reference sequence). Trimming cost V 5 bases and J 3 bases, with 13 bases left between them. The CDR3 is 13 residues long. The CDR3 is CAWQTRGDYGYTF. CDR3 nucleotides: TGTGCCTGGCAGACGAGAGGTGACTATGGCTACACCTTC.

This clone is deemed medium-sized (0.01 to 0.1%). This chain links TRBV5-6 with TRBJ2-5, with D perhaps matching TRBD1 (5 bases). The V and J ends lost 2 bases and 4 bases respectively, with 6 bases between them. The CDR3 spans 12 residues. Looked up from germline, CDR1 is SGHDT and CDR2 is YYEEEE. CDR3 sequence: CASSLRGETQYF. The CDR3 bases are TGTGCCAGCAGCTTAAGGGGAGAGACCCAGTACTTC.

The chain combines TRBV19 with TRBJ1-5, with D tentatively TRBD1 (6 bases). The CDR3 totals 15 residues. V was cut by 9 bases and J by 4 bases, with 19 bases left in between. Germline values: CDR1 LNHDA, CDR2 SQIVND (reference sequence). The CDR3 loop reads CASRLSGGENQPQHF. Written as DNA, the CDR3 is TGTGCCAGCCGTCTTAGTGGGGGCGAGAATCAGCCCCAGCATTTT. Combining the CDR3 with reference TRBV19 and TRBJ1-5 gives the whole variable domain DGGITQSPKYLFRKEGQNVTLSCEQNLNHDAMYWYRQDPGQGLRLIYYSQIVNDFQKGDIAEGYSVSREKKESFPLTVTSAQKNPTAFYLCASRLSGGENQPQHFGDGTRLSIL.

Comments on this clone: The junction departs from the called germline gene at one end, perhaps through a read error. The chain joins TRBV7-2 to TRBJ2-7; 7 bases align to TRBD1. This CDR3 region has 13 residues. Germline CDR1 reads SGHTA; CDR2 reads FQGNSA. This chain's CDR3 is CASSLGTAYEQYF. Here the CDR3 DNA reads TGTGCCAGCAGTTTAGGGACAGCCTACGAGCAGTACTTC.

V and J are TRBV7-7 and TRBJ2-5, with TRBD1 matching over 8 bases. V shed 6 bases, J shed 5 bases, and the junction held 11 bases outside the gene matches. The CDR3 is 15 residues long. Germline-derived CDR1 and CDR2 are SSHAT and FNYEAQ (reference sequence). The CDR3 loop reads CASSLTPGGRETQYF. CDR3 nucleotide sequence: TGTGCCAGCAGTCTGACCCCAGGGGGCCGGGAGACCCAGTACTTC. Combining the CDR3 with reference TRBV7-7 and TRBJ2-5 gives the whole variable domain GAGVSQSPRYKVTKRGQDVTLRCDPISSHATLYWYQQALGQGPEFLTYFNYEAQPDKSGLPSDRFSAERPEGSISTLTIQRTEQRDSAMYRCASSLTPGGRETQYFGPGTRLLVL.

CDR3: CASSLVRDTDTQYF. The DNA of the CDR3 is TGTGCCAGCAGCTTGGTCAGGGACACAGATACGCAGTATTTT. This chain joins TRBV5-4 and TRBJ2-3; a weak D match, TRBD1 (5 bases). The CDR3 loop spans 14 amino acids. Per germline, CDR1 SGHNT and CDR2 YYREEE (reference sequence). The V and J ends lost 0 bases and 2 bases respectively, with 7 bases between them.

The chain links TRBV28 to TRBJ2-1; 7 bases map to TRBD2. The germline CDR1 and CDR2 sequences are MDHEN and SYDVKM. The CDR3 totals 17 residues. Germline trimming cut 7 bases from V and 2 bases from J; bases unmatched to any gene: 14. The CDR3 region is CASTKGVRELAYNEQFF. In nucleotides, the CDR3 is TGTGCCAGCACCAAAGGGGTGCGGGAGTTAGCCTACAATGAGCAGTTCTTC. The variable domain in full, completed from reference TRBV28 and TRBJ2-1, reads DVKVTQSSRYLVKRTGEKVFLECVQDMDHENMFWYRQDPGLGLRLIYFSYDVKMKEKGDIPEGYSVSREKKERFSLILESASTNQTSMYLCASTKGVRELAYNEQFFGPGTRLTVL.

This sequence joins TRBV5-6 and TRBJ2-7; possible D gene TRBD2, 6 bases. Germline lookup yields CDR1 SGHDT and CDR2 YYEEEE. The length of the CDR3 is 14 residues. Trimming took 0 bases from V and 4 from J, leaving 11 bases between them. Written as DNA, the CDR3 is TGTGCCAGCAGCTTGGCTAGCGCCTCATACGAGCAGTACTTC. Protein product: CASSLASASYEQYF.

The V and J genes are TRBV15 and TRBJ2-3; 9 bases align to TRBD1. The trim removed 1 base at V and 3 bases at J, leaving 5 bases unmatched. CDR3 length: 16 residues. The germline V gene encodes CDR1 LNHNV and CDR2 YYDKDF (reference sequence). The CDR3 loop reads CATSRVQTGGTDTQYF. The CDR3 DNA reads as TGTGCCACCAGCAGAGTTCAGACAGGGGGAACAGATACGCAGTATTTT.